The present T cell receptor beta chain was sequenced within a study of cytomegalovirus exposure and HLA in healthy donors. Broader study findings: Excluded were some V segments that proved indistinguishable, including TRBV6-2 and TRBV6-3. It was reported in a later analysis that an Asian-associated ancestry cluster showed fewer N-insertions than the approximately 690-donor mean.

The PCR employed 60 Vbeta primers together with 13 Jbeta primers. Assay used: immunoSEQ multiplex PCR; TCRdb lists only in-frame clones, some missing. The table records around 99,000 clones, 81% of them present only once. Germline V gene data show CDR1 as MNHEY and CDR2 as SMNVEV (reference sequence). The CDR3 consists of 15 residues. The V gene end was trimmed by 4 bases and the J gene end by 6 bases; junction bases not matched to a gene: 9. Worth noting for this clone: Antigen: not known.

The clonotype originates from a woman between 25 and 40 years old in good health and CMV-seronegative. Specimen: PBMCs. The V call is TRBV27, the J call TRBJ1-2, with TRBD1 matching 9 bases. In DNA, the CDR3 is TGTGCCAGCAGTTCGCCTTACAGGGGGCATCATGGCTACACCTTC. Translated, it gives CASSSPYRGHHGYTF.